Each of the 5 T cell receptor beta chains below was sequenced from the same sample in a study of shared clonotypes between healthy human individuals. Some clones are missing from TCRdb's copy, which holds only in-frame ones; the method was immunoSEQ multiplex PCR. The data show some 1,900,000 clones, about 94% seen once. CD45RO-negative, CCR7-positively selected cells formed the naive CD8 fraction, excluding terminally differentiated effector memory CD45RA+ cells. Sequences were obtained from naive CD8+ T cells sorted from blood. These receptors came from a man younger than 30 in good health.

The rearrangement joins TRBV5-1 to TRBJ1-1; 7 bases map to TRBD1. Germline values: CDR1 SGHRS, CDR2 YFSETQ. CDR3 length equals 13 residues. The junction had 6 bases not matched to a gene; V was cut back by 2 bases and J by 8 bases. The CDR3, as DNA: TGCGCCAGCAGCTTTACCGGGACAGACGAAGCTTTCTTT. Protein: CASSFTGTDEAFF.

This chain joins TRBV12-5 and TRBJ2-3; D gene ambiguous. Germline V gene lookup returns CDR1 LGHNT and CDR2 FRNRAP. The CDR3 loop spans 13 amino acids. Trimming shortened V by 0 bases and J by 6 bases, and 7 bases separated the two germline ends. CDR3 DNA sequence: TGTGCTAGTGGTTTGGTACTTTGGGATACGCAGTATTTT. Protein: CASGLVLWDTQYF.

In its sample, this clone was seen once. The chain carries TRBV2 and TRBJ2-5; 10 nucleotides line up with TRBD2. The germline V gene encodes CDR1 SNHLY and CDR2 FYNNEI. The CDR3 is 16 amino acids. V lost 4 bases to trimming and J lost 3 bases; unmatched junction nucleotides: 8. The CDR3 region has the DNA TGTGCCAGCAGTGCAAGTCATCTAGCGGGGGAAGAGACCCAGTACTTC. Amino acids: CASSASHLAGEETQYF.

The chain has TRBV4-1 and TRBJ2-2, with TRBD2 matching over 10 bases. Germline V gives CDR1 MGHRA, CDR2 YSYEKL. V trimming: 2 bases; J trimming: 4 bases; junction bases outside the gene matches: 4. The CDR3 totals 16 residues. The CDR3 nucleotides are TGCGCCAGCAGCCAATTTAGCGGGAGGCCCACCGGGGAGCTGTTTTTT. This translates into CASSQFSGRPTGELFF.

This clone is a singleton in its sample. The genes are TRBV5-6 and TRBJ2-3, with TRBD2 matching over 8 bases. CDR1 SGHDT and CDR2 YYEEEE come from the germline V gene. Trimming at V came to 6 bases and at J to 2 bases, leaving 11 bases not matched to a gene. CDR3 length: 16 residues. For the CDR3, the DNA is TGTGCCAGCAACGGAGGAGCGGGGGAAGACACAGATACGCAGTATTTT. Its translation is CASNGGAGEDTDTQYF.